This entry features one T cell receptor (beta chain) sequence. The antigen remains unidentified. This CDR3 comprises 16 residues. Germline V gene data show CDR1 as SNHLY and CDR2 as FYNNEI. J lost 5 bases, V lost 4 bases, and 8 bases had no gene match. Tens of thousands of T cell genomes, or about 0.2 ug DNA, went into the sorted-subset replicate PCRs. TCRdb's copy holds only in-frame clones and misses some; the assay was immunoSEQ multiplex PCR. Of about 520,000 clones in the sample, approximately 95% were seen once. The data stem from a study of shared clonotypes between healthy human individuals. Study-wide background: A couple of female and a few male donors aged 18 to 49 were enrolled. Regarding the study as a whole: A limitation of the genetic and exposure-history diversity represented arose from few donors. Rarefaction showed that sequencing of sorted subsets was incomplete (despite large depth).

The chain carries TRBV2 and TRBJ1-2; 12 bases align to TRBD1. Input material: naive CD4+ T cells sorted from blood. The subset here: CD45RA+ positively selected. The clonotype comes from a woman in her thirties in good health. The CDR3 here is CASSARDRGRRYGYTF. CDR3 nucleotide sequence: TGTGCCAGCAGTGCCCGGGACAGGGGGCGCCGATATGGCTACACCTTC.